The TCR beta chain under discussion was sequenced for a study of human T cells and chemical hapten exposure. The library gave individual cDNA molecules unique molecular identifiers. From the RACE reads, TCRdb called clonotypes with MiXCR, one entry per CDR3 protein. Among about 260,000 distinct CDR3 sequences, over 8% were seen once, and the ten largest hold over 2%. The sample's time point: pre-sensitization, week 0. Treatment denoted: therapeutic diphenylcyclopropenone sensitization with weekly scalp DPC. The CDR3 covers 16 residues. Germline V gene lookup returns CDR1 SGHDT and CDR2 YYEEEE. V was clipped by 3 bases and J by 5 bases; unmatched bases: 9.

This specimen consisted of whole blood, obtained in connection with sensitization to the hapten diphenylcyclopropenone (DPC). This clonotype originated in a woman aged 40 to 55 with alopecia areata. Some clones in this sample may be carry-over from other donors' samples. The chain links TRBV5-6 to TRBJ2-2; 8 bases line up with TRBD2. CDR3 region: CASSSGRVPKTGELFF. The CDR3, as DNA: TGTGCCAGCAGCTCCGGGAGGGTGCCTAAGACCGGGGAGCTGTTTTTT.